The 17 T cell receptor beta chains reported below all come from one sample, sequenced in a study of blood T cells in healthy people across ages. Primed by a sample-barcoded 5' primer and a J-beta primer mix, a second PCR proceeded for about 7 to 11 cycles. TCRdb re-analysed the 5' RACE reads in MiXCR, keeping a single row per CDR3 protein. The sample contains 1.2 million to 1.5 million distinct CDR3 sequences, approximately 63% of which appear only once. The material sequenced was blood. Source of these receptors: a man aged 18 to 29 in good health.

In this sample, this clonotype turned up a few times. V and J are TRBV5-1 and TRBJ2-1; 9 bases line up with TRBD2. CDR3 length: 15 residues. With 1 base clipped from V and 6 bases from J, the junction kept 5 bases outside the gene matches. CDR1 and CDR2 (germline): SGHRS, YFSETQ. The CDR3 loop reads CASSLPAGGINEQFF. The CDR3 DNA follows: TGCGCCAGCAGCTTGCCTGCGGGGGGGATCAATGAGCAGTTCTTC.

This clonotype was found a few times. This chain uses TRBV10-3 with TRBJ2-1; tentatively, D is TRBD1 or TRBD2 (5 bases each). The V and J ends lost 1 base and 0 bases respectively, with 10 bases between them. The CDR3 runs to 16 residues. Germline assignment: CDR1 ENHRY and CDR2 SYGVKD. Written as DNA, the CDR3 is TGTGCCATCAGTGAGTTTGGGGGAAGCTCCTACAATGAGCAGTTCTTC. This sequence encodes CAISEFGGSSYNEQFF.

V is TRBV20-1 and J is TRBJ2-5, with 7 bases lining up with TRBD2. Germline lookup yields CDR1 DFQATT and CDR2 SNEGSKA (reference sequence). The CDR3 runs 13 residues. The DNA of the CDR3 is TGCAGCCATTCCGGGACTACAAACAATGAGCAGTACTTC. Its translation is CSHSGTTNNEQYF.

The CDR3 nucleotides read TGCAGTGCTAGGTCTCTAGCGGCCACCGGGGAGCTGTTTTTT. This gives the protein CSARSLAATGELFF. The gene calls are TRBV20-1 and TRBJ2-2; 7 positions agree with TRBD2. V shed 3 bases and J 4 bases; nucleotides not matched to a gene: 5. From germline, CDR1 is DFQATT and CDR2 SNEGSKA (reference sequence). The CDR3 has 14 amino acids.

The J gene is TRBJ2-7, the V gene TRBV28, with D tentatively TRBD1 (6 bases). Germline assignment: CDR1 MDHEN and CDR2 SYDVKM. The CDR3 sequence is 13 residues long. Trimming stripped 5 bases from V and 4 bases from J, with 12 bases between. CDR3 in DNA: TGTGCCAGCAGTCCTATAACAGGGTACGAGCAGTACTTC. It codes for CASSPITGYEQYF.

The chain employs TRBV4-1 and TRBJ1-1; 7 bases match TRBD1. Unmatched junction bases numbered 7, after V lost 5 bases and J lost 4 bases. The germline CDR1 and CDR2 sequences are MGHRA and YSYEKL. The CDR3 has 14 residues. CDR3 protein: CASSKGQEGTEAFF. CDR3 nucleotides: TGCGCCAGCAGCAAAGGACAGGAGGGCACTGAAGCTTTCTTT.

The rearrangement uses TRBV2 and TRBJ2-1; TRBD2 might be the D (5 bases). The germline V and J ends were trimmed by 5 bases and 3 bases, with 23 bases remaining between them. Germline CDR1 is SNHLY and CDR2 is FYNNEI. The CDR3 has 18 residues. The CDR3 protein is CASSTTELPGIFYNEQFF. The DNA of the CDR3 is TGTGCCAGCAGTACCACGGAGCTCCCGGGAATCTTCTACAATGAGCAGTTCTTC.

The rearrangement links TRBV7-6 to TRBJ1-1, with D possibly TRBD1 on 5 matching bases. CDR1 SGHVS and CDR2 FNYEAQ come from the germline V gene. The CDR3 extends over 16 amino acids. Trimming cost V 1 base and J 4 bases, with 16 bases left between them. The CDR3 DNA is TGTGCCAGCAGCTTAGACTCGGGGGGACCGGGCACTGAAGCTTTCTTT. Translation gives CASSLDSGGPGTEAFF.

The rearrangement uses TRBV4-2 and TRBJ1-4; TRBD1 might be the D (6 bases). Trimming took 0 bases from V and 8 from J, leaving 16 bases between them. The CDR3 has 16 amino acids. CDR1 is LGHNA and CDR2 is YNFKEQ in the germline V gene. The CDR3 loop reads CASSQDLQGSLEKLFF. The CDR3 DNA reads as TGTGCCAGCAGCCAAGATCTCCAGGGGTCACTCGAAAAACTGTTTTTT.

The chain couples TRBV12-3 or TRBV12-4 to TRBJ2-3; tentative D call: TRBD2 (5 bases). Trimming stripped 6 bases from V and 8 bases from J, with 12 bases between. The CDR3 is 12 residues long. CDR3 region: CASSQGLVTQYF. The CDR3 DNA is TGTGCCAGCAGCCAAGGACTCGTTACGCAGTATTTT.

The chain uses TRBV7-2 and TRBJ2-1, with TRBD2 matching over 10 bases. Germline V gene data show CDR1 as SGHTA and CDR2 as FQGNSA. The J segment lost 7 bases and the V segment lost 5 bases, leaving 11 bases of the junction unmatched. This CDR3 is built from 16 residues. The CDR3 sequence is CASSQTPGLARNEQFF. The CDR3 bases are TGTGCCAGCAGCCAGACTCCGGGACTAGCGAGAAATGAGCAGTTCTTC. The entire variable domain, with the rest obtained from reference TRBV7-2 and TRBJ2-1, is as follows: GAGVSQSPSNKVTEKGKDVELRCDPISGHTALYWYRQSLGQGLEFLIYFQGNSAPDKSGLPSDRFSAERTGGSVSTLTIQRTQQEDSAVYLCASSQTPGLARNEQFFGPGTRLTVL.

This clonotype was seen once. V and J are TRBV5-1 and TRBJ1-1; D remains unclear. The CDR3 loop spans 14 amino acids. Between the trimmed V and J ends, which lost 5 bases and 3 bases, there was a span of 14 bases. Germline V CDR1 and CDR2: SGHRS, YFSETQ. CDR3 bases: TGCGCCAGCAGTCCCCGGGGAGTAGACACTGAAGCTTTCTTT. Protein product: CASSPRGVDTEAFF.

The V gene is TRBV7-2, the J gene TRBJ1-1, with D tentatively TRBD1 (5 bases). CDR3 size: 15 residues. Germline assignment: CDR1 SGHTA and CDR2 FQGNSA. Trimming took 5 bases from V and 6 from J, leaving 19 bases between them. CDR3 DNA: TGTGCCAGCAGCCCGCAGCCTCAGGGAAGGGCTGAAGCTTTCTTT. This sequence encodes CASSPQPQGRAEAFF.

The CDR3 region is CASSSGTVSGDEQYF. The CDR3 DNA reads as TGTGCCAGCAGCTCCGGGACAGTTTCCGGGGACGAGCAGTACTTC. The V call is TRBV7-9, the J call TRBJ2-4, with TRBD1 matching 7 bases. The DNA end is a closer match to TRBJ2-7, so the J assignment may be wrong. In germline, CDR1 is SEHNR, CDR2 FQNEAQ (reference sequence). This CDR3 spans 15 amino acids.

This sequence joins TRBV4-1 and TRBJ2-7; 8 bases map to TRBD2. Trimming at V came to 2 bases and at J to 2 bases, leaving 5 bases not matched to a gene. The CDR3 contains 15 residues. CDR1 and CDR2 (germline): MGHRA, YSYEKL. The CDR3 DNA reads TGCGCCAGCAGCCAAACTAGCGGCTCTACCTACGAGCAGTACTTC. It yields the protein CASSQTSGSTYEQYF.

The gene calls are TRBV6-5 and TRBJ2-1; 7 positions agree with TRBD2. Germline assignment: CDR1 MNHEY and CDR2 SVGAGI. The CDR3 is 15 residues long. V lost 4 bases and J lost 12; bases outside the gene matches: 15. The chain's CDR3 is CASSSLADPWMRQFF. The CDR3 DNA reads TGTGCCAGCAGTTCCCTAGCGGACCCGTGGATGAGGCAGTTCTTC.

The chain employs TRBV7-9 and TRBJ2-7, with D perhaps TRBD2 (6 bases). The end of the DNA fits TRBJ2-5 better, so the J call may be wrong. The CDR3 consists of 12 residues. Germline V CDR1 and CDR2: SEHNR, FQNEAQ (reference sequence). The CDR3 loop reads CASIRSGETQYF. CDR3 coding DNA: TGTGCCAGCATCAGAAGCGGGGAGACCCAGTACTTC.